The clone carrying this T cell receptor (beta chain) was seen a single time. Per the germline V gene, CDR1 is SGHTA and CDR2 is FQGTGA. The J segment lost 6 bases and the V segment lost 2 bases, leaving 14 bases of the junction unmatched. The CDR3 is 17 amino acids. Profiling relied on immunoSEQ multiplex PCR, and the TCRdb table lists in-frame clones only, not all of them. Of approximately 48,000 clones in the sample, roughly 92% are singletons; the top ten hold just under 0.6%. The source of the sample is a study of T cell changes during pregnancy in multiple sclerosis. This sequence joins TRBV7-3 and TRBJ2-7; 9 positions agree with TRBD1. This sequence was found in a female donor with multiple sclerosis, enrolled in a pregnancy study. Sample: CD4+ T cells from peripheral blood mononuclear cells, taken in the second trimester of pregnancy. The CDR3 DNA follows: TGTGCCAGCAGCTTAGGTTCCGGGACAGGGATGGTAGGCGAGCAGTACTTC. It specifies CASSLGSGTGMVGEQYF.